The present T cell receptor (beta chain) was sequenced within a study of PD-L1 blockade in urothelial cancer (dated by TCRdb to between 2016 and 2019). Turning to the overall study: Every patient began therapy at some point between 2013 and 2015 and was given atezolizumab 1,200 mg intravenously every 3 weeks. About 85% of the roughly 29 patients were identified as males with urothelial cancer of bladder origin, and a prior smoking history was reported by 18 of 29 patients. An ECOG performance status of 0 or 1 was recorded for the patients, and 0 to 3 prior chemotherapy regimens had been received by the patients. Blood samples were analyzed at two time points: 3 weeks after treatment start (second dose) and 6 weeks after treatment start. Blood samples gave a median of 141,255 T cells and 80,000 to 95,000 unique TCRs, with a median clonality of about 0.078. The study, an exploratory multi-omic analysis, examined somatic, immune and clinical correlates of response to PD-L1 blockade with atezolizumab in urothelial cancer. TCR sequencing covered pretreatment tumor samples and matched, serially collected peripheral blood taken before and after atezolizumab treatment. Durable clinical benefit was defined as a progression-free survival longer than 6 months, and TCR features were additionally tested against progression-free survival and overall survival. In the same patients, pretreatment tumors underwent whole exome sequencing and RNA sequencing in addition to TCR sequencing. Nine patients reached durable clinical benefit, while some 19 patients did not. Under 30 patients had pretreatment blood TCR-seq, about 25 had at least one posttreatment blood collection, and about 25 had tumor TCR-seq.

Synthetic TCR analog templates were spiked into each PCR to estimate absolute template abundance from read counts. TCRbeta CDR3 regions were amplified from genomic DNA with bias-controlled V and J gene primers using the immunoSEQ assay. Sequencing of rearranged TCRbeta segments was done at approximately 20X coverage. In the original analysis: Sequencing errors were corrected by clustering, and CDR3s were annotated against IMGT so that V, D and J genes could be assigned. Only productive TCRbeta rearrangements were used in downstream analyses, excluding out-of-frame or stop-codon sequences. Clonality was calculated as one minus the Shannon entropy normalized by the log of the number of unique productive sequences. Fisher's exact test with Benjamini-Hochberg correction, at a threshold of adjusted p below 0.01, was used to find clones that differed between time points or between blood and tumor. TCRdb stores this immuneACCESS table with in-frame sequences only. Part of the clones is absent; in the studies checked, under half of the shortfall reflects unresolved V genes, and no reason is known for the rest. V, J and clone size derive from that table, while D and trimming were established from the DNA sequence. The sample table holds 72,000 or so clones, of which roughly 90% were seen once. Roughly 10% of the sample lies in the top ten.

What the work shows at the level of the full study, not this receptor alone: Improved progression-free and overall survival was found to be associated with pretreatment peripheral blood TCR clonality below the median. Because the sample size was small (n ≈ 31) and many of the analyses were exploratory, the results are meant to be hypothesis-generating. Greater expansion of tumor-associated TCR clones in peripheral blood 3 weeks after the start of treatment was observed in patients with durable benefit (n of about 20, p = 0.022).

In the case of this clone: The clone's antigen remains unknown. Per-base qualities were not stored, and no clone one base away is much larger.

Taken with the paper, the label for time point translates to: peripheral blood 6 weeks after treatment start. The cohort comprised around 31 patients with locally advanced or metastatic urothelial carcinoma treated at Memorial Sloan Kettering on a trial protocol. Peripheral blood mononuclear cells were collected from each patient pretreatment and during treatment, giving between 1 and 8 total time points per patient. The Qiagen DNeasy Blood extraction kit was used to purify genomic DNA from total PBMCs and from tumor samples. PBMCs were collected pretreatment and during treatment, and were isolated and stored as previously described. The source is a man in his sixties with urothelial cancer. The input for sequencing was PBMCs, taken around atezolizumab (anti-PD-L1) treatment.

The nucleotides read TGTGCCAGCAGCTCTGGACTAGCGGGGGTAAGCACAGATACGCAGTATTTT. Translated, this is CASSSGLAGVSTDTQYF. Recombination connected TRBV5-4 to TRBJ2-3; the central 13 bases match TRBD2. The CDR3, from cysteine to phenylalanine, totals 17 residues. CDR3 DNA is the only sequence kept; it has 51 bases, read in frame from the first base. From a lookup of the germline V gene (reference sequence), CDR1 and CDR2 are SGHNT and YYREEE. Trimming takes 3 bases off V and 0 bases off J; junction bases not matched to a gene: 4.